This T cell receptor beta chain appears in the sequencing data of a study of blood T cells in healthy people across ages. V lost 5 bases to trimming and J lost 3 bases; unmatched junction nucleotides: 4. Germline V gene lookup returns CDR1 ENHRY and CDR2 SYGVKD. The CDR3 loop spans 15 amino acids. A second about 7 to 12 cycle PCR used barcoded and J-beta primers. From the 5' RACE reads, TCRdb called clonotypes with MiXCR, one entry per CDR3 protein. The table lists more than 650,000 distinct CDR3 sequences, about 55% of them singletons. The gene calls are TRBV10-3 and TRBJ2-1; TRBD2 agrees at 10 bases. This sequence was found in a man older than 75 in good health. Sample: blood. The CDR3 here is CAISPGTSVYNEQFF. The CDR3 region has the DNA TGTGCCATCAGTCCCGGGACTAGCGTCTACAATGAGCAGTTCTTC.